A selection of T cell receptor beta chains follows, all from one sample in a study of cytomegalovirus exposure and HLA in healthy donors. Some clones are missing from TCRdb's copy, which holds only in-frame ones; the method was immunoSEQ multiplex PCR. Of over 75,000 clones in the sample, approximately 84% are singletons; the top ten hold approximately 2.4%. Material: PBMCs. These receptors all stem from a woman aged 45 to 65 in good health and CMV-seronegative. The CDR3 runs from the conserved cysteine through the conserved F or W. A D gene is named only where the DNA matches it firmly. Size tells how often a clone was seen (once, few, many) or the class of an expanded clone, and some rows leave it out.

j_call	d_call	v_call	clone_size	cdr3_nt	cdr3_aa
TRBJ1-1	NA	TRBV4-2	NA	TGTGCCAGCAGCCAAGCTGAGGTTTTCTTT	CASSQAEVFF
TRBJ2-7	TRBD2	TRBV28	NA	TGTGCCAGCAGGTCTAGCGGGAGCTTCTACGAGCAGTACTTC	CASRSSGSFYEQYF
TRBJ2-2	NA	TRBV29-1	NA	TGCAGCGTTGATTCCTATGCAGGGCGCACCGGGGAGCTGTTTTTT	CSVDSYAGRTGELFF
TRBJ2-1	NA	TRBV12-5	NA	TGTGCTAGTGGCCCCGGACAGAGCTCCTACAATGAGCAGTTCTTC	CASGPGQSSYNEQFF
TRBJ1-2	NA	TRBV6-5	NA	TGTGCCAGCAGCTCCCCTACAGCTAACTATGGCTACACCTTC	CASSSPTANYGYTF
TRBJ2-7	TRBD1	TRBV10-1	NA	TGCGCCAGCAGTGATACCGGACAGGTCTCCTACGAGCAGTACTTC	CASSDTGQVSYEQYF
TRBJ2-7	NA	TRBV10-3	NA	TGTGCCACAACTGGACTGGTCTCCTACGAGCAGTACTTC	CATTGLVSYEQYF
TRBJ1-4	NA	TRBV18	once	TGTGCCAGCTCACCACCGAAACGGGAAAAACTGTTTTTT	CASSPPKREKLFF
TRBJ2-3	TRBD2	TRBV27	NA	TGTGCCAGTTCTAGCGGTCGGCTCGATACGCAGTATTTT	CASSSGRLDTQYF
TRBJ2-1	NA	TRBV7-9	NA	TGTGCCAGCAGCTTACAGTACAATGAGCAGTTCTTC	CASSLQYNEQFF
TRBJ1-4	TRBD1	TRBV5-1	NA	TGCGCCAGCAGCTTTGGACAGGGGGCCGAAAAACTGTTTTTT	CASSFGQGAEKLFF
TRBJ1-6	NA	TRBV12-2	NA	TGTGCAAGTCGCTGCGACGGAGGGTCTTTTAATTCACCCCTCCACTTT	CASRCDGGSFNSPLHF
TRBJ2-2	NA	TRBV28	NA	TGTGCCAGCAGGCAGGGGATAACCGGGGAGCTGTTTTTT	CASRQGITGELFF
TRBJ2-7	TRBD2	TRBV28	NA	TGTGCCAGCAGTTTAAGCGGGAGAACCCACGAGCAGTACTTC	CASSLSGRTHEQYF
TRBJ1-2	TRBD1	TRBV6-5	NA	TGTGCCAGCAGGAGAACAGGGGCGGGCTACACCTTC	CASRRTGAGYTF
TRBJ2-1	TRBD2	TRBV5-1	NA	TGCGCCAGCAGCACGCGGGAGGGGGGAAAATCTGAGCAGTTCTTC	CASSTREGGKSEQFF
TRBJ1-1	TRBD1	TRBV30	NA	TGTGCCTGGAGCCGCCGGGACAGGGTGAACACTGAAGCTTTCTTT	CAWSRRDRVNTEAFF
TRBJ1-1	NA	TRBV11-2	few	TGTGCCAGCAGCTTAATTGAGGGCGCTGAAGCTTTCTTT	CASSLIEGAEAFF
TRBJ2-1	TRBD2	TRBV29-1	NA	TGCAGCGTGATACTTCTAGCGGGGGCCTACAATGAGCAGTTCTTC	CSVILLAGAYNEQFF
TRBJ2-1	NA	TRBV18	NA	TGTGCCAGCTCACCAAGGGACGGAGGGTACAATGAGCAGTTCTTC	CASSPRDGGYNEQFF
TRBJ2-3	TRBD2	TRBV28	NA	TGTGCCAGCAGCCCCGGGGCTAGCGGGAGTAGGGCAGATACGCAGTATTTT	CASSPGASGSRADTQYF
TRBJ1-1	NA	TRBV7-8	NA	TGTGCCAGCAGCTTAGCGTGGCCGAAGAACACTGAAGCTTTCTTT	CASSLAWPKNTEAFF
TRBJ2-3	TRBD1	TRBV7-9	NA	TGTGCCAGCAGCTCTCGAATAAGACAGGGAGTCACAGATACGCAGTATTTT	CASSSRIRQGVTDTQYF
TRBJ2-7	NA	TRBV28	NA	TGTGCCAGCAGTTTGGGGCAGAACGTCTACGAGCAGTACTTC	CASSLGQNVYEQYF
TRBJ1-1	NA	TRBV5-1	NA	TGCGCCAGCAGCCCACCACAGAGTAAAAACACTGAAGCTTTCTTT	CASSPPQSKNTEAFF
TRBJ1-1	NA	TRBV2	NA	TGTGCCAGCAGACAGGGTCGGGACACTGAAGCTTTCTTT	CASRQGRDTEAFF
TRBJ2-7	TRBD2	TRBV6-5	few	TGTGCCAGCAGGGCGATCAAGCGGGAGAACAGCGAGCAGTACTTC	CASRAIKRENSEQYF
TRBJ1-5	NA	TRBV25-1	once	TGTGCCAGCAGTGAAGGCGGCGTTAGCAATCAGCCCCAGCATTTT	CASSEGGVSNQPQHF
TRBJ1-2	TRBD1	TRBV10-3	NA	TGTGCCATCAGTGCATCAACAGGGGGCTTTAAGGGCTACACCTTC	CAISASTGGFKGYTF
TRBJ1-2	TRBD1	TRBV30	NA	TGTGCCTGGAGTGGGGACAGGGGATATAATGGCTACACCTTC	CAWSGDRGYNGYTF
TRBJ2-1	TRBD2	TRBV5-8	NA	TGTGCCAGCAGGAGGGGGACTAGCGGAGTGTACAATGAGCAGTTCTTC	CASRRGTSGVYNEQFF
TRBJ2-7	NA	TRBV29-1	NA	TGCAGCGTAGGGACAATTAGCTACGAGCAGTACTTC	CSVGTISYEQYF
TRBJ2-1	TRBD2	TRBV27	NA	TGTGCCAGCAGTTTGATAAACGTAGCGGGACTCTACAATGAGCAGTTCTTC	CASSLINVAGLYNEQFF
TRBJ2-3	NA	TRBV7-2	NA	TGTGCCAGCAGCGCCCTCACTAGCTTGAGCACAGATACGCAGTATTTT	CASSALTSLSTDTQYF
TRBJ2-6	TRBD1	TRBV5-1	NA	TGCGCCAGCAGATTGGGACAGGAATTGCTCAAGGCCAACGTCCTGACTTTC	CASRLGQELLKANVLTF
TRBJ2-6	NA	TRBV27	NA	TGTGCCAGCAGCTTATCACCAGCGTCTGGGGCCAACGTCCTGACTTTC	CASSLSPASGANVLTF
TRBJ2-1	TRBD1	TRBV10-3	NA	TGTGCCATCAGGAGACAGGGGAGCTCCTACAATGAGCAGTTCTTC	CAIRRQGSSYNEQFF
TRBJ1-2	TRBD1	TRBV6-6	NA	TGTGCCAGCGGGGACAGGGCTGGCTACACCTTC	CASGDRAGYTF
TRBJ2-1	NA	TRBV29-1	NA	TGCAGCGTTGATAACGGGTACAATGAGCAGTTCTTC	CSVDNGYNEQFF
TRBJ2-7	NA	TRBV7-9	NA	TGTGCCAGCAGCTTAAACCTAGCTGAAACCTACGAGCAGTACTTC	CASSLNLAETYEQYF
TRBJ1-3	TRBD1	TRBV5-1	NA	TGCGCCAGCAGCCTAGCCGGGACAGCATTTTTCCCTGGAAACACCATATATTTT	CASSLAGTAFFPGNTIYF
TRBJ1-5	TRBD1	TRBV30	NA	TGTGCCTGGGGGACAGACCGCAATCAGCCCCAGCATTTT	CAWGTDRNQPQHF
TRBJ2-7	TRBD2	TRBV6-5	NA	TGTGCCAGCAGCGGGACTAGCTTAACCTCGGGGGAGCAGTACTTC	CASSGTSLTSGEQYF
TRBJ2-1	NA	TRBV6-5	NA	TGTGCCAGCAGTTACGACGTCGGGTCCTACAATGAGCAGTTCTTC	CASSYDVGSYNEQFF